These T cell receptor beta chains were read from a single sample in a study. MiXCR, applied by TCRdb to the RT-PCR reads, yields one record per CDR3 protein. The data contain about 680,000 distinct CDR3 sequences, approximately 15% of them singletons. The sequenced sample consisted of memory CD4+ T cells from blood. Receptor source: a female donor in good health, serving as a healthy control. The CDR3 runs from the conserved cysteine through the conserved F or W. D genes are given only for firm matches. Rows may omit the clone size; those that give it use once, few, many or a size class.

j_gene: TRBJ2-7
v_gene: TRBV4-2
d_gene: -
abundance: few
CDR3nt: TGTGCCAGCAGCCGACTCAGTGGACCCGGGACCCTTAACTACGAGCAGTACTTC
CDR3aa: CASSRLSGPGTLNYEQYF

j_gene: TRBJ1-6
v_gene: TRBV7-2
d_gene: TRBD1
abundance: few
CDR3nt: TGTGCCAGCAGCCGAGGGGGGACAGGGGAGAGATCCCTCCACTTT
CDR3aa: CASSRGGTGERSLHF

j_gene: TRBJ1-2
v_gene: TRBV5-6
d_gene: TRBD1
abundance: many
CDR3nt: TGTGCCAGCAGCCTGGGAGGAACAGGGGGATATGGCTACACCTTC
CDR3aa: CASSLGGTGGYGYTF

j_gene: TRBJ1-2
v_gene: TRBV12-3/TRBV12-4
d_gene: -
abundance: -
CDR3nt: TGTGCCAGCAGATCCCGTAGGGGACATGGTGGGTACTATGGCTACACCTTC
CDR3aa: CASRSRRGHGGYYGYTF

j_gene: TRBJ2-5
v_gene: TRBV24-1
d_gene: -
abundance: many
CDR3nt: TGTGCCACCAGTGAACTGGACGAGGGGCGAGAGACCCAGTACTTC
CDR3aa: CATSELDEGRETQYF

j_gene: TRBJ1-1
v_gene: TRBV7-2
d_gene: -
abundance: -
CDR3nt: TGTGCCAGCAGCTTAGGAATCAAAACTGAAGCTTTCTTT
CDR3aa: CASSLGIKTEAFF

j_gene: TRBJ1-4
v_gene: TRBV27
d_gene: TRBD1
abundance: -
CDR3nt: TGTGCCAGCAGTTTAGTCGGTTGGGACAGGGGTAATGAAAAACTGTTTTTT
CDR3aa: CASSLVGWDRGNEKLFF

j_gene: TRBJ2-3
v_gene: TRBV5-1
d_gene: -
abundance: many
CDR3nt: TGCGCCAGCAGCCTACTAGGACAAGGGTCGAGAGATACGCAGTATTTT
CDR3aa: CASSLLGQGSRDTQYF

j_gene: TRBJ2-1
v_gene: TRBV4-2
d_gene: -
abundance: -
CDR3nt: TGTGCCAGCAGCCAAGATCTTGCCGGGCGGGTCGCGAACTTC
CDR3aa: CASSQDLAGRVANF

j_gene: TRBJ2-1
v_gene: TRBV5-4
d_gene: TRBD1
abundance: -
CDR3nt: TGTGCCAGCAGCTTACCCGGGACAGGGGACAATGAGCAGTTCTTC
CDR3aa: CASSLPGTGDNEQFF

j_gene: TRBJ2-3
v_gene: TRBV20-1
d_gene: TRBD2
abundance: -
CDR3nt: TGCGGAGTTGGTAGCGGGAGGGCCAGAGATACGCAGTATTTT
CDR3aa: CGVGSGRARDTQYF

j_gene: TRBJ1-1
v_gene: TRBV19
d_gene: TRBD1
abundance: -
CDR3nt: TGTGCCAGCCGGGACAGCTGGAACACTGAAGCTTTCTTT
CDR3aa: CASRDSWNTEAFF

j_gene: TRBJ2-7
v_gene: TRBV20-1
d_gene: TRBD2
abundance: -
CDR3nt: TGCAGTGCCCCTGCGACTAGCGCGAACACCTACGAGCAGTACTTC
CDR3aa: CSAPATSANTYEQYF

j_gene: TRBJ2-1
v_gene: TRBV7-2
d_gene: TRBD2
abundance: few
CDR3nt: TGTGCCAGCAGCTTTTCTAGCGGGAGCGACAATGAGCAGTTCTTC
CDR3aa: CASSFSSGSDNEQFF